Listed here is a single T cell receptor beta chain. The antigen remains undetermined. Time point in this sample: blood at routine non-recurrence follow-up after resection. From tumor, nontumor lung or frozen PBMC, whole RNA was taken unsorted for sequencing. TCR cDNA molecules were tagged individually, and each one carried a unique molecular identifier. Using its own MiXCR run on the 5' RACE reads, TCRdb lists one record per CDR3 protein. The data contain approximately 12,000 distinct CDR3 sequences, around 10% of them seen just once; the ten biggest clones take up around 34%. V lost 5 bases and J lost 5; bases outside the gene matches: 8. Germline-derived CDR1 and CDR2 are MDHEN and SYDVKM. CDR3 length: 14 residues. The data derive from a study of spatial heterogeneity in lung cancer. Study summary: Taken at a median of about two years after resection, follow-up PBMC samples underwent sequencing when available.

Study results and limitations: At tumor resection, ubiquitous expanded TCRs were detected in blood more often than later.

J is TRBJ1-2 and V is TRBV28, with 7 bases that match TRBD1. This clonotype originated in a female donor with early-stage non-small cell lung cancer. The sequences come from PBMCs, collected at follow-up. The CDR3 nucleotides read TGTGCCAGCAGTGAGAGGGGGCGAGGGTATGGCTACACCTTC. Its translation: CASSERGRGYGYTF.